Listed here are 22 T cell receptor beta chains from one sample, sequenced in a study of blood T cell repertoires in COVID-19. TCRdb keeps only in-frame clones here, not all; method: immunoSEQ multiplex PCR. In the table there are tens of thousands of clones, roughly 78% of which are singletons. Specimen: peripheral blood. These TCRs come from a man in his forties or fifties with active or convalescent COVID-19.

The rearrangement uses TRBV9 and TRBJ2-3, with 10 nucleotides matching TRBD1. Germline-derived CDR1 and CDR2 are SGDLS and YYNGEE. The CDR3 extends over 16 amino acids. V was clipped by 4 bases and J by 1 base; unmatched bases: 6. CDR3 DNA sequence: TGTGCCAGCAGCACCCGGACAGGGGGTGGCACAGATACGCAGTATTTT. As protein: CASSTRTGGGTDTQYF.

This rearrangement joins TRBV10-3 to TRBJ1-1; 8 bases are shared with TRBD1. Looked up from germline, CDR1 is ENHRY and CDR2 is SYGVKD. With V trimmed by 8 bases and J by 3 bases, 5 bases remained unmatched. The CDR3 has 13 residues. DNA of the CDR3: TGTGCCATCGCTCAGGGGGCTGACACTGAAGCTTTCTTT. This sequence encodes CAIAQGADTEAFF.

J is TRBJ1-5 and V is TRBV2, with D possibly TRBD1 on 5 matching bases. Germline lookup yields CDR1 SNHLY and CDR2 FYNNEI. Trimming took 6 bases from V and 1 from J, leaving 10 bases between them. The CDR3 totals 14 residues. CDR3 DNA: TGTGCCAGCAGCGGACAAACGAGCAATCAGCCCCAGCATTTT. It yields the protein CASSGQTSNQPQHF.

DNA for the CDR3: TGTGCCAGCAGTTTGGGAGGAAGGGAAGCTTTCTTT. The encoded protein is CASSLGGREAFF. The chain recombines TRBV28 with TRBJ1-1; D is ambiguous. The CDR3 is 12 residues long. V was trimmed by 3 bases and J by 8 bases, leaving 10 bases between them. Germline lookup yields CDR1 MDHEN and CDR2 SYDVKM.

The V gene is TRBV6-2 or TRBV6-3, the J gene TRBJ2-5, with D unresolved. Trimming removed 6 bases at V and 5 bases at J, with 7 bases between. Per germline, CDR1 MNHEY and CDR2 SVGEGT. The CDR3 covers 11 residues. The CDR3 DNA sequence: TGTGCCAGCAGCCACGGTGAGACCCAGTACTTC. As protein: CASSHGETQYF.

J is TRBJ1-1 and V is TRBV4-1; possible D gene TRBD1, 6 bases. This CDR3 region has 16 residues. Trimming stripped 3 bases from V and 1 base from J, with 15 bases between. CDR1 is MGHRA, CDR2 YSYEKL, per germline. The CDR3 sequence is CASSHSRGNGNTEAFF. In DNA form, the CDR3 reads TGCGCCAGCAGCCACTCTAGGGGGAACGGGAACACTGAAGCTTTCTTT.

J is TRBJ1-2 and V is TRBV7-9; D is undetermined. Trimming left V 5 bases short and J 6 bases short, with 19 bases between. CDR1 is SEHNR and CDR2 is FQNEAQ in the germline V gene (reference sequence). The CDR3 length is 15 residues. CDR3 amino acids: CASSIRIQQEDGYTF. CDR3 nucleotide sequence: TGTGCCAGCAGCATCAGGATCCAGCAGGAGGATGGCTACACCTTC. The full variable domain, completed using reference TRBV7-9 and TRBJ1-2, is DTGVSQNPRHKITKRGQNVTFRCDPISEHNRLYWYRQTLGQGPEFLTYFQNEAQLEKSRLLSDRFSAERPKGSFSTLEIQRTEQGDSAMYLCASSIRIQQEDGYTFGSGTRLTVV.

The rearrangement links TRBV6-1 to TRBJ1-5; D not certain. Deletions cut 2 bases from V and 7 bases from J, with 15 bases between. The CDR3 consists of 15 residues. Germline V gene data show CDR1 as MNHNS and CDR2 as SASEGT. CDR3 sequence reads: CASSEYMSNAQPQHF. CDR3 in DNA: TGTGCCAGCAGTGAATACATGTCCAACGCCCAGCCCCAGCATTTT.

In this sample, this clone turned up once. This chain uses TRBV6-5 with TRBJ1-1; 7 bases match TRBD1. Germline CDR1 is MNHEY and CDR2 is SVGAGI. This CDR3 has 14 residues. J gave up 1 base and V 10 bases, and 9 bases lay outside the gene matches. The CDR3 loop is CATPGDSRNTEAFF. CDR3 DNA sequence: TGTGCCACCCCCGGGGACAGTCGGAACACTGAAGCTTTCTTT.

The CDR3 region has the DNA TGTGCCAGCAGGAATAGCGGGGAAGAGACCCAGTACTTC. This sequence encodes CASRNSGEETQYF. The chain links TRBV2 to TRBJ2-5; 8 nucleotides align to TRBD2. CDR1 and CDR2 from the germline V gene are SNHLY and FYNNEI. Losses at the gene ends were 6 bases for V and 3 bases for J; bases not matched to a gene: 3. The CDR3 spans 13 residues.

The chain uses TRBV5-1 and TRBJ2-5, with no clear D. Germline CDR1 reads SGHRS; CDR2 reads YFSETQ. V was clipped by 0 bases and J by 1 base, with 10 bases between them. This CDR3 has 15 residues. In DNA, the CDR3 is TGCGCCAGCAGCTTGGGTCTAGGTCCCCAAGAGACCCAGTACTTC. Encoded protein: CASSLGLGPQETQYF. The whole variable domain, remainder taken from reference TRBV5-1 and TRBJ2-5, is KAGVTQTPRYLIKTRGQQVTLSCSPISGHRSVSWYQQTPGQGLQFLFEYFSETQRNKGNFPGRFSGRQFSNSRSEMNVSTLELGDSALYLCASSLGLGPQETQYFGPGTRLLVL.

The chain has TRBV5-1 and TRBJ2-7, with 11 positions matching TRBD1. The CDR3 has 15 amino acids. J lost 3 bases, V lost 4 bases, and 6 bases had no gene match. CDR1 and CDR2 (germline): SGHRS, YFSETQ. CDR3 sequence (DNA): TGCGCCAGCAGCGTTACCGGGACAGGGGGCTACGAGCAGTACGTC. It codes for CASSVTGTGGYEQYV.

In its sample, this clone was seen a few times. This rearrangement joins TRBV19 to TRBJ1-5; 7 nucleotides agree with TRBD1. V lost 4 bases, J lost 1 base, and 19 bases stayed unmatched. This CDR3 comprises 20 residues. The germline V gene has CDR1 LNHDA and CDR2 SQIVND (reference sequence). The CDR3 loop is CASSRPTGDRTERSNQPQHF. DNA for the CDR3: TGTGCCAGTAGTAGGCCTACAGGGGACCGGACGGAGCGCAGCAATCAGCCCCAGCATTTT.

The chain has TRBV7-8 and TRBJ1-1; D gene ambiguous. The CDR3 loop spans 14 amino acids. V was pared by 5 bases and J by 7 bases, with 17 bases between. Germline lookup yields CDR1 SGHVS and CDR2 FQNEAQ. In DNA form, the CDR3 reads TGTGCCAGCAGCCCGGGAGAGGCAAGTGTTGAAGCTTTCTTT. Its translation is CASSPGEASVEAFF.

The chain employs TRBV7-8 and TRBJ2-2; 14 nucleotides align to TRBD2. CDR1 and CDR2 from the germline V gene are SGHVS and FQNEAQ. With V trimmed by 5 bases and J by 6 bases, 5 bases remained unmatched. This CDR3 comprises 16 residues. This CDR3 is CASSATTSGGAGELFF. In DNA form, the CDR3 reads TGTGCCAGCAGCGCCACGACTAGCGGGGGGGCCGGGGAGCTGTTTTTT.

This clone was observed a few times. The genes are TRBV10-2 and TRBJ1-1, with 10 bases that match TRBD1. Germline values: CDR1 WSHSY, CDR2 SAAADI. The V gene end was trimmed by 7 bases and the J gene end by 7 bases; junction bases not matched to a gene: 9. This CDR3 region has 14 residues. The CDR3 sequence is CASIPDRGQSEAFF. The CDR3 DNA reads TGCGCCAGCATCCCTGACAGGGGGCAAAGTGAAGCTTTCTTT.

The chain couples TRBV19 to TRBJ2-2; D is perhaps TRBD2 (7 bases). Per germline, CDR1 LNHDA and CDR2 SQIVND (reference sequence). The CDR3 is 15 amino acids. Trimming removed 5 bases from V and 5 bases from J, with 15 bases in between. CDR3 protein: CASSVQGGETGELFF. In DNA form, the CDR3 reads TGTGCCAGTAGTGTACAGGGAGGGGAGACCGGGGAGCTGTTTTTT.

The V and J genes are TRBV5-1 and TRBJ1-3; D is unclear. V gave up 4 bases and J gave up 0 bases, with 11 bases separating them. This CDR3 has 15 residues. In germline, CDR1 is SGHRS, CDR2 YFSETQ. The CDR3 DNA reads TGCGCCAGCAGCCGAGAGATGTACTCTGGAAACACCATATATTTT. This sequence encodes CASSREMYSGNTIYF.

On this clone: Additional DNA sequences in this sample encode the identical CDR3. The chain couples TRBV19 to TRBJ2-7, with D maybe TRBD1 (6 bases). V was clipped by 4 bases and J by 4 bases, with 14 bases between them. The CDR3 has 14 amino acids. The germline CDR1 and CDR2 sequences are LNHDA and SQIVND (reference sequence). In nucleotides, the CDR3 is TGTGCCAGTAGTACCCCGGGACAAGAATACGAGCAGTACTTC. Encoded protein: CASSTPGQEYEQYF.

The chain carries TRBV4-3 and TRBJ2-1; 9 bases are shared with TRBD1. Germline trimming cut 3 bases from V and 16 bases from J; bases unmatched to any gene: 10. Germline lookup yields CDR1 LGHNA and CDR2 YSLEER. The CDR3 totals 13 residues. The CDR3 reads CASSQNPGQGEFF. CDR3 nucleotide sequence: TGCGCCAGCAGCCAGAACCCGGGACAGGGAGAATTCTTC.

CDR3 residues: CASSGTGKTDTQYF. As DNA, the CDR3 is TGTGCCAGCAGCGGGACAGGGAAAACAGATACGCAGTATTTT. The V call is TRBV6-4, the J call TRBJ2-3, with 9 bases aligning to TRBD1. The germline V gene has CDR1 MRHNA and CDR2 SNTAGT. The CDR3 is made up of 14 amino acids. Germline trimming cut 6 bases from V and 3 bases from J; bases unmatched to any gene: 4.

This clone was found once. The CDR3 region is CASSPMGGGSTDTQYF. In nucleotides, the CDR3 is TGTGCCAGCAGCCCGATGGGGGGTGGTTCCACAGATACGCAGTATTTT. The rearrangement joins TRBV9 to TRBJ2-3, with D maybe TRBD2 (6 bases). V was trimmed by 4 bases and J by 2 bases, leaving 17 bases between them. CDR1 SGDLS and CDR2 YYNGEE come from the germline V gene. The CDR3 covers 16 residues.